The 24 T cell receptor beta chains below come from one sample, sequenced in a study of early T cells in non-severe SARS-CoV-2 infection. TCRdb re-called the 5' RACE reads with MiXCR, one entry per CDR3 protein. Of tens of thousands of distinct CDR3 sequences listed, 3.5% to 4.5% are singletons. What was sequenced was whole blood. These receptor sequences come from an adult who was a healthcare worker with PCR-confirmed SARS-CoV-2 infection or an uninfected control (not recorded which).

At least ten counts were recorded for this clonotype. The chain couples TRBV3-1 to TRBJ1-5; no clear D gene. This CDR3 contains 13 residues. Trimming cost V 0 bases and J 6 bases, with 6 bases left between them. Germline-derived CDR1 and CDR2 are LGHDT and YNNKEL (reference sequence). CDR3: CASSQDLSQPQHF. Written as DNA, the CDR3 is TGTGCCAGCAGCCAAGATCTGAGTCAGCCCCAGCATTTT.

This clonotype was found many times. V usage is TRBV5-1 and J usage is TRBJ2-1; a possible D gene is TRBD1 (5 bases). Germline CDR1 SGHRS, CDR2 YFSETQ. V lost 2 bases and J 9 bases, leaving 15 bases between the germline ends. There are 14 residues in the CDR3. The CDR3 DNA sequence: TGCGCCAGCAGCTTTTCCCAGGGTTTCGGTGAGCAGTTCTTC. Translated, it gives CASSFSQGFGEQFF.

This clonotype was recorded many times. CDR3 residues: CASSLTKTSGKTYEQYF. DNA of the CDR3: TGTGCCAGCAGCTTAACAAAAACTAGCGGGAAAACCTACGAGCAGTACTTC. The gene calls are TRBV7-2 and TRBJ2-7; the match to TRBD2 covers 10 bases. The junction had 9 bases not matched to a gene; V was cut back by 2 bases and J by 2 bases. CDR1 SGHTA and CDR2 FQGNSA come from the germline V gene. The CDR3 contains 17 residues. The variable domain in full, with the rest retrieved from reference TRBV7-2 and TRBJ2-7, is GAGVSQSPSNKVTEKGKDVELRCDPISGHTALYWYRQSLGQGLEFLIYFQGNSAPDKSGLPSDRFSAERTGGSVSTLTIQRTQQEDSAVYLCASSLTKTSGKTYEQYFGPGTRLTVT.

The CDR3 DNA is TGCAGTGCTAGAGCCCAGACTAGCACAGATACGCAGTATTTT. It translates to CSARAQTSTDTQYF. The V gene is TRBV20-1, the J gene TRBJ2-3, with D unclear. Germline CDR1 DFQATT, CDR2 SNEGSKA (reference sequence). This CDR3 has 14 residues. The germline V and J ends were trimmed by 1 base and 0 bases, with 8 bases remaining between them.

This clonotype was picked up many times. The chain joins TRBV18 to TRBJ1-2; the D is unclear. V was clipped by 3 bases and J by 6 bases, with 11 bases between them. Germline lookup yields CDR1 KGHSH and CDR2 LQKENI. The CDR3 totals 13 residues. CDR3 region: CASSPGQVDGYTF. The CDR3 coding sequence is TGTGCCAGCTCACCGGGCCAGGTCGATGGCTACACCTTC.

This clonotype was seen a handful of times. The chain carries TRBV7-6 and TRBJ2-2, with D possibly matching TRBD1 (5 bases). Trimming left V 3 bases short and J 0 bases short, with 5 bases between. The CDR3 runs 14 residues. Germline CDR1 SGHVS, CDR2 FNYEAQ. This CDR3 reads CASSLTANTGELFF. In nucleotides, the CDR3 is TGTGCCAGCAGCTTGACAGCGAACACCGGGGAGCTGTTTTTT.

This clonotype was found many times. In nucleotides, the CDR3 is TGTGCCAGCAGCTTGCTTACCCTGGATACGCAGTATTTT. It translates to CASSLLTLDTQYF. This chain uses TRBV7-2 with TRBJ2-3; D unresolved. CDR1 and CDR2 from the germline V gene are SGHTA and FQGNSA. The CDR3 is made up of 13 amino acids. The V end was cut by 3 bases, the J end by 6 bases, with 10 bases between.

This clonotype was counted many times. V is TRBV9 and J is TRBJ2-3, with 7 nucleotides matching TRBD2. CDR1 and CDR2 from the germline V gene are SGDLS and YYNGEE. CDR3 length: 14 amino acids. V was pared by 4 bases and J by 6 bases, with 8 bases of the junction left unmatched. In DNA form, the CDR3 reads TGTGCCAGCAGCCTCAGCGGGGCTAAGGATACGCAGTATTTT. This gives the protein CASSLSGAKDTQYF.

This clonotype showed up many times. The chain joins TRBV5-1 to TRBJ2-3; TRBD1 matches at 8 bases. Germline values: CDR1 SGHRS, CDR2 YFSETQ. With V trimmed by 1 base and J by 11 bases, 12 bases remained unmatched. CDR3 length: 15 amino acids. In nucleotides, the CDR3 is TGCGCCAGCAGCTTGCAACAGGGGGGACCGATTGTGCAGTATTTT. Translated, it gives CASSLQQGGPIVQYF. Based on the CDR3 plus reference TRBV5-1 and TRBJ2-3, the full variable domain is KAGVTQTPRYLIKTRGQQVTLSCSPISGHRSVSWYQQTPGQGLQFLFEYFSETQRNKGNFPGRFSGRQFSNSRSEMNVSTLELGDSALYLCASSLQQGGPIVQYFGPGTRLTVL.

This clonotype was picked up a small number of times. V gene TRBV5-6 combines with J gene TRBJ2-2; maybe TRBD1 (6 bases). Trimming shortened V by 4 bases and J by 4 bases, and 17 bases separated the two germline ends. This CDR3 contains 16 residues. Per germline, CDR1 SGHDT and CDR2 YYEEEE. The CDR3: CASSLNRALGTGELFF. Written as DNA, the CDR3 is TGTGCCAGCAGCCTAAACAGGGCTTTGGGCACCGGGGAGCTGTTTTTT.

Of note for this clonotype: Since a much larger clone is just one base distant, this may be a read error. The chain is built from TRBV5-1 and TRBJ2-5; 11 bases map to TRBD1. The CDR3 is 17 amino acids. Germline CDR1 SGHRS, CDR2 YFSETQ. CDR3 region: CVSRRIPGTGGQETQYF. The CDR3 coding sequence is TGCGTCAGCAGGCGAATCCCCGGGACAGGGGGACAAGAGACCCAGTACTTC.

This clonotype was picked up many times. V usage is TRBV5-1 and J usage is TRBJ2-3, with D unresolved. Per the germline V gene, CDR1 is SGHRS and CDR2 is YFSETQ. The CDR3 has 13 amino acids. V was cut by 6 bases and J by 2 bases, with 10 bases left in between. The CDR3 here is CASTRIPTDTQYF. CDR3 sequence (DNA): TGCGCCAGCACGCGAATCCCCACAGATACGCAGTATTTT. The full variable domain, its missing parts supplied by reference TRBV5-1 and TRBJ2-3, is KAGVTQTPRYLIKTRGQQVTLSCSPISGHRSVSWYQQTPGQGLQFLFEYFSETQRNKGNFPGRFSGRQFSNSRSEMNVSTLELGDSALYLCASTRIPTDTQYFGPGTRLTVL.

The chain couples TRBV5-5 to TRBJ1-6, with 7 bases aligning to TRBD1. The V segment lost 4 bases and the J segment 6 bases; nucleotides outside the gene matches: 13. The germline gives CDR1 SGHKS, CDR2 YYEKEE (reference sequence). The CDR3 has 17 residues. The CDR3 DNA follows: TGTGCCAGCAGCCGTCAGCCCGGACAGGCCTCTAATTCACCCCTCCACTTT. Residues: CASSRQPGQASNSPLHF.

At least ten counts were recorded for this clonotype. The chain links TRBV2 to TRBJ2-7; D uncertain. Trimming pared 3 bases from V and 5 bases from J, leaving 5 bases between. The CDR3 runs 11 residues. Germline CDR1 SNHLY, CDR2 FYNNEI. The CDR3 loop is CASSEFDEQYF. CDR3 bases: TGTGCCAGCAGTGAGTTCGACGAGCAGTACTTC. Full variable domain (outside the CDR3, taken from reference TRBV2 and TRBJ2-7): EPEVTQTPSHQVTQMGQEVILRCVPISNHLYFYWYRQILGQKVEFLVSFYNNEISEKSEIFDDQFSVERPDGSNFTLKIRSTKLEDSAMYFCASSEFDEQYFGPGTRLTVT.

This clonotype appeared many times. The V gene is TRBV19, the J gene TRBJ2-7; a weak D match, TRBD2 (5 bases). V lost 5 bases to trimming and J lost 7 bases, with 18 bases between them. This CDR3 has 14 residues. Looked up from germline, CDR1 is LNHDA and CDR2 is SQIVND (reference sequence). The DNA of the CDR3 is TGTGCCAGTAGTCAAATGGGAGAGCGGTGGGAGCAGTACTTC. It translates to CASSQMGERWEQYF.

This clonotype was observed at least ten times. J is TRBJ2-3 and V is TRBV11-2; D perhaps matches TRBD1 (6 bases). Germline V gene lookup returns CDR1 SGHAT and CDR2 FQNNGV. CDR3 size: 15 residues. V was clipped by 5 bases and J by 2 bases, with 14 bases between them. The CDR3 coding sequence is TGTGCCAGCAGCCCCTTCGGGGACACCACAGATACGCAGTATTTT. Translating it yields CASSPFGDTTDTQYF. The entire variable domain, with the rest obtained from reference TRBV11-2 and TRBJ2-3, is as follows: EAGVAQSPRYKIIEKRQSVAFWCNPISGHATLYWYQQILGQGPKLLIQFQNNGVVDDSQLPKDRFSAERLKGVDSTLKIQPAKLEDSAVYLCASSPFGDTTDTQYFGPGTRLTVL.

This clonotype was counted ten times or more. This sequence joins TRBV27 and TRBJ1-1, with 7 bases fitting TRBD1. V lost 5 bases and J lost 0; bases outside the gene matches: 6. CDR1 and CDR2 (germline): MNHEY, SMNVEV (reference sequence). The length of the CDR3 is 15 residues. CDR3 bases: TGTGCCAGCAGTCTCGTCAGGGGGTTGAACACTGAAGCTTTCTTT. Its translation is CASSLVRGLNTEAFF.

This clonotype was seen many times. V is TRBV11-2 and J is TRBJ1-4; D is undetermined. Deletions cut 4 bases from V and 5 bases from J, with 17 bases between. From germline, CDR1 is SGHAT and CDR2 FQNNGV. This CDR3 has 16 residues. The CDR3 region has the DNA TGTGCCAGCAGCTCTCCCGACCGAATACGAAATGAAAAACTGTTTTTT. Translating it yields CASSSPDRIRNEKLFF.

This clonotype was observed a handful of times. The CDR3 region has the DNA TGTGCCAGCAGCCGTCGGGGGGCCGCTGAAGCTTTCTTT. It translates to CASSRRGAAEAFF. The rearrangement links TRBV3-1 to TRBJ1-1, with a weak D call TRBD1 (6 bases). Trimming left V 4 bases short and J 6 bases short, with 12 bases between. Germline loops: CDR1 LGHDT, CDR2 YNNKEL (reference sequence). The CDR3 runs to 13 residues.

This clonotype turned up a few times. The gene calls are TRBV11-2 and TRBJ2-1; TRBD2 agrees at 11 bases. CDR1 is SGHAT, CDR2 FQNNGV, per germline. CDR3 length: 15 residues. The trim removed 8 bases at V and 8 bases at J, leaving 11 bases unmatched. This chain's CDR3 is CASSSTSGRFHEQFF. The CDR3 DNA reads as TGTGCCAGCTCGTCAACTAGCGGGAGATTTCATGAGCAGTTCTTC.

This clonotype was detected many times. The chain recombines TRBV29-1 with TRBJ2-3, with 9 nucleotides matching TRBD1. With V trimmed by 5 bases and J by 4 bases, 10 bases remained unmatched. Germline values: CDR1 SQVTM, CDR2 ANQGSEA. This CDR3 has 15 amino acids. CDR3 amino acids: CSVSMGTGTADTQYF. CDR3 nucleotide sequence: TGCAGCGTTAGTATGGGGACAGGGACAGCAGATACGCAGTATTTT.

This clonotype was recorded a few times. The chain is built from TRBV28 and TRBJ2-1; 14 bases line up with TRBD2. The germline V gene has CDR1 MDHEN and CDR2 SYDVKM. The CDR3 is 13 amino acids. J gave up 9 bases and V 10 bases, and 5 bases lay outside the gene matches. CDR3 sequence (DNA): TGTGCCACAGGGACTAGCGGGAGAGGTGAGCAGTTCTTC. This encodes CATGTSGRGEQFF.

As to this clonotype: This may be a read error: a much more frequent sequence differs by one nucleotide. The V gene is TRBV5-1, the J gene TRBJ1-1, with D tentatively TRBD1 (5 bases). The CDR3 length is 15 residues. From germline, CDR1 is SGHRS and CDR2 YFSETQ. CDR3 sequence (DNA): TGCGCCAGCACCTGGGGTGAAATGGGGACCACTGTAGCTTTCTTT. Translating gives CASTWGEMGTTVAFF.

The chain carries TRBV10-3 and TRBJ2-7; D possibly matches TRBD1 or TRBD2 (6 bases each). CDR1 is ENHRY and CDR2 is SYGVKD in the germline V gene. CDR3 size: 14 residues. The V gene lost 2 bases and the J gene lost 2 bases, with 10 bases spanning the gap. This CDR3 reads CAISEEGGAYEQYF. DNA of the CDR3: TGTGCCATCAGTGAGGAGGGGGGCGCCTACGAGCAGTACTTC.